This T cell receptor beta chain came from a study of cytomegalovirus exposure and HLA in healthy donors. Across the study: The roughly 660 first-cohort repertoires shared a platform with the approximately 120 validation repertoires, as reported in a later analysis.

V lost 2 bases, J lost 4 bases, and 11 bases lay in between. Germline values: CDR1 MNHEY, CDR2 SVGAGI. The CDR3 extends over 15 amino acids. Whole-study results and caveats: TCR clusters originating in the first cohort tended to co-occur in the 110 or so validation repertoires, according to a later analysis. The classifier reportedly diagnosed cytomegalovirus status with high specificity and sensitivity.

This clone was recorded only once. Its target is unknown. The assay was immunoSEQ multiplex PCR, and TCRdb's table has in-frame clones only and misses some. The table lists 50,000 or so clones, about 91% of them singletons. This clonotype originated in a woman aged 25-40 years in good health and CMV-seronegative. The gene calls are TRBV6-5 and TRBJ2-2; D is possibly TRBD2 (5 bases). The sequenced sample consisted of PBMCs. The CDR3 protein is CASSYGPEGTGELFF. The CDR3 DNA reads TGTGCCAGCAGTTACGGTCCCGAGGGCACCGGGGAGCTGTTTTTT.